Listed below are T cell receptor beta chains from one sample, sequenced in a study of T cell responses to AZD1222 COVID-19 vaccine. Using immunoSEQ multiplex PCR, the repertoire was profiled, and TCRdb retains in-frame clones only, with some absent. The table records 190,000 or so clones, 88% of them present only once. The material was peripheral blood, obtained 28 days after the second AZD1222 dose. These receptors were collected from an adult who received the AZD1222 COVID-19 vaccine. CDR3s include the opening cysteine and the closing phenylalanine or tryptophan. Each record gives: D gene, clone size, J gene, V gene, CDR3 protein, CDR3 DNA. The D gene is left open where the match is weak. Not all rows give a size; the values are once, few, many and, for expanded clones, a class.

D: TRBD2; size: .; J: TRBJ2-2; V: TRBV5-4; CDR3: CASSPSGPNTGELFF; DNA: TGTGCCAGCAGCCCTAGCGGGCCGAACACCGGGGAGCTGTTTTTT
D: .; size: .; J: TRBJ1-2; V: TRBV7-9; CDR3: CASSSGGRSGYTF; DNA: TGTGCCAGCAGCTCCGGGGGGCGGTCTGGCTACACCTTC
D: TRBD2; size: .; J: TRBJ2-7; V: TRBV9; CDR3: CASSVDKAGDGEQYF; DNA: TGTGCCAGCAGCGTAGATAAAGCGGGAGACGGCGAGCAGTACTTC
D: .; size: .; J: TRBJ1-2; V: TRBV28; CDR3: CATRQVNYGYTF; DNA: TGTGCCACCAGACAGGTCAACTATGGCTACACCTTC
D: .; size: .; J: TRBJ1-2; V: TRBV11-2; CDR3: CASSFVGDRRPWQNGYTF; DNA: TGTGCCAGCAGCTTCGTAGGGGACCGACGTCCTTGGCAGAATGGCTACACCTTC
D: .; size: .; J: TRBJ2-1; V: TRBV2; CDR3: CASSGNVEQFF; DNA: TGTGCCAGCAGTGGTAATGTTGAGCAGTTCTTC
D: TRBD2; size: once; J: TRBJ2-1; V: TRBV19; CDR3: CATARASGRPYNEQFF; DNA: TGTGCCACCGCCCGGGCTAGCGGGAGGCCTTACAATGAGCAGTTCTTC
D: TRBD1; size: .; J: TRBJ2-1; V: TRBV24-1; CDR3: CATSEGGGTTNEQFF; DNA: TGTGCCACCAGTGAAGGGGGCGGTACAACGAATGAGCAGTTCTTC
D: TRBD2; size: once; J: TRBJ2-7; V: TRBV6-5; CDR3: CASSYFGTSGSYEQYF; DNA: TGTGCCAGCAGTTACTTTGGGACTAGCGGTTCCTACGAGCAGTACTTC
D: .; size: once; J: TRBJ2-7; V: TRBV18; CDR3: CASSPPFGGSYEQYF; DNA: TGTGCCAGCTCACCACCTTTCGGGGGCTCCTACGAGCAGTACTTC
D: .; size: .; J: TRBJ1-5; V: TRBV6-5; CDR3: CASGRSNQPQHF; DNA: TGTGCCAGCGGACGGTCTAATCAGCCCCAGCATTTT
D: TRBD2; size: .; J: TRBJ2-1; V: TRBV10-1; CDR3: CASSIWGGSYNEQFF; DNA: TGCGCCAGCAGCATATGGGGGGGGTCCTACAATGAGCAGTTCTTC
D: .; size: .; J: TRBJ2-4; V: TRBV5-1; CDR3: CASSLTVAKNIQYF; DNA: TGCGCCAGCAGCTTGACAGTAGCCAAAAACATTCAGTACTTC
D: .; size: few; J: TRBJ2-3; V: TRBV6-5; CDR3: CASRVPPTDTQYF; DNA: TGTGCCAGCAGAGTCCCCCCCACAGATACGCAGTATTTT
D: TRBD1; size: .; J: TRBJ1-2; V: TRBV28; CDR3: CASSFQDRGLGGYTF; DNA: TGTGCCAGCAGTTTCCAGGACAGGGGGCTGGGTGGCTACACCTTC
D: .; size: .; J: TRBJ2-2; V: TRBV11-3; CDR3: CASSYLPTGELFF; DNA: TGTGCCAGCAGCTACTTGCCCACCGGGGAGCTGTTTTTT
D: .; size: .; J: TRBJ2-7; V: TRBV7-8; CDR3: CASSYGTSEQYF; DNA: TGTGCCAGCAGCTACGGGACGAGCGAGCAGTACTTC
D: .; size: .; J: TRBJ2-5; V: TRBV9; CDR3: CASSAGNMWETQYF; DNA: TGTGCCAGCAGCGCGGGTAATATGTGGGAGACCCAGTACTTC
D: TRBD1; size: .; J: TRBJ2-6; V: TRBV19; CDR3: CASSTPGQGSGANVLTF; DNA: TGTGCCAGTAGTACCCCCGGACAGGGGAGTGGGGCCAACGTCCTGACTTTC
D: .; size: .; J: TRBJ1-5; V: TRBV5-5; CDR3: CASSLAVVQPQHF; DNA: TGTGCCAGCAGCTTGGCCGTTGTTCAGCCCCAGCATTTT
D: TRBD1; size: .; J: TRBJ1-5; V: TRBV27; CDR3: CASSFTGGNQPQHF; DNA: TGTGCCAGCAGTTTTACAGGGGGCAATCAGCCCCAGCATTTT
D: .; size: .; J: TRBJ1-3; V: TRBV5-4; CDR3: CASSLGPLSRNTIYF; DNA: TGTGCCAGCAGCTTGGGGCCGCTATCCAGGAACACCATATATTTT
D: .; size: .; J: TRBJ1-5; V: TRBV19; CDR3: CASSRFLYSNQPQHF; DNA: TGTGCCAGTAGTAGATTTCTCTATAGCAATCAGCCCCAGCATTTT
D: .; size: once; J: TRBJ2-3; V: TRBV11-1; CDR3: CASSPTGDSTDTQYF; DNA: TGTGCCAGCAGCCCGACAGGAGATAGCACAGATACGCAGTATTTT
D: TRBD1; size: .; J: TRBJ1-1; V: TRBV28; CDR3: CASSLGQVGTEAFF; DNA: TGTGCCAGCAGTTTAGGACAGGTCGGCACTGAAGCTTTCTTT
D: .; size: .; J: TRBJ2-7; V: TRBV7-8; CDR3: CASSFPKGEDRRPTRFF; DNA: TGTGCCAGCAGCTTTCCAAAGGGGGAGGACCGTCGCCCCACCCGTTTCTTC
D: .; size: .; J: TRBJ2-2; V: TRBV15; CDR3: CATSRDFGAKGFESGELFF; DNA: TGTGCCACCAGCAGAGATTTCGGAGCAAAGGGTTTTGAATCCGGGGAGCTGTTTTTT
D: .; size: .; J: TRBJ2-7; V: TRBV30; CDR3: CAWSVNRDYEQYF; DNA: TGTGCCTGGAGTGTAAACAGGGACTACGAGCAGTACTTC
D: .; size: .; J: TRBJ2-7; V: TRBV9; CDR3: CASSVDLSTYEQYF; DNA: TGTGCCAGCAGCGTAGACTTATCAACCTACGAGCAGTACTTC
D: TRBD2; size: .; J: TRBJ2-1; V: TRBV7-3; CDR3: CASRLAVNNEQFF; DNA: TGTGCCAGCAGACTAGCGGTAAACAATGAGCAGTTCTTC
D: .; size: .; J: TRBJ1-6; V: TRBV4-3; CDR3: CASSQGGRGNSPLHF; DNA: TGCGCCAGCAGCCAAGGGGGCAGGGGTAATTCACCCCTCCACTTT
D: .; size: .; J: TRBJ1-1; V: TRBV5-6; CDR3: CASSSPALGTNTEAFF; DNA: TGTGCCAGCAGCTCGCCGGCCCTGGGTACGAACACTGAAGCTTTCTTT
D: .; size: .; J: TRBJ1-2; V: TRBV12-5; CDR3: CASGTDFYGYTF; DNA: TGTGCTAGTGGGACGGATTTCTATGGCTACACCTTC
D: .; size: .; J: TRBJ1-6; V: TRBV28; CDR3: CASSLYVTGGYSPLHF; DNA: TGTGCCAGCAGTTTGTATGTAACAGGAGGATATTCACCCCTCCACTTT
D: .; size: .; J: TRBJ1-4; V: TRBV18; CDR3: CASSPTRLYNEKLFF; DNA: TGTGCCAGCTCACCAACACGTCTATATAATGAAAAACTGTTTTTT
D: .; size: .; J: TRBJ2-1; V: TRBV2; CDR3: CASQEGRYNEQFF; DNA: TGTGCCAGTCAGGAGGGACGCTACAATGAGCAGTTCTTC
D: TRBD2; size: .; J: TRBJ2-5; V: TRBV7-2; CDR3: CASSRGLAGGETQYF; DNA: TGTGCCAGCAGCCGGGGACTAGCGGGAGGAGAGACCCAGTACTTC
D: .; size: .; J: TRBJ2-5; V: TRBV18; CDR3: CASSPPGPNQETQYF; DNA: TGTGCCAGCTCACCCCCGGGACCGAATCAAGAGACCCAGTACTTC
D: .; size: once; J: TRBJ2-7; V: TRBV7-2; CDR3: CASSLDRKSYEQYF; DNA: TGTGCCAGCAGCTTAGACAGGAAGAGCTACGAGCAGTACTTC
D: TRBD1; size: .; J: TRBJ1-2; V: TRBV28; CDR3: CASRMDRVHGYTF; DNA: TGTGCCAGCAGAATGGACAGGGTGCATGGCTACACCTTC
D: TRBD1; size: .; J: TRBJ1-1; V: TRBV19; CDR3: CASSLHWTGGTEAFF; DNA: TGTGCCAGTAGTCTCCATTGGACAGGTGGCACTGAAGCTTTCTTT
D: TRBD2; size: .; J: TRBJ2-3; V: TRBV19; CDR3: CASSMKGLRADTQYF; DNA: TGTGCCAGTAGTATGAAGGGACTACGGGCAGATACGCAGTATTTT
D: TRBD2; size: once; J: TRBJ2-1; V: TRBV28; CDR3: CASSTRTSGNGDEQFF; DNA: TGTGCCAGCAGTACCCGGACTAGCGGGAACGGTGATGAGCAGTTCTTC
D: TRBD1; size: .; J: TRBJ1-4; V: TRBV7-9; CDR3: CASSIGQGGEKLFF; DNA: TGTGCCAGCAGCATCGGACAGGGAGGTGAAAAACTGTTTTTT
D: .; size: .; J: TRBJ1-1; V: TRBV30; CDR3: CACSRVNTEAFF; DNA: TGTGCCTGTTCCAGGGTGAACACTGAAGCTTTCTTT
D: TRBD2; size: .; J: TRBJ2-1; V: TRBV6-4; CDR3: CASSDSGGDEQFF; DNA: TGTGCCAGCAGTGACTCGGGGGGGGATGAGCAGTTCTTC
D: .; size: .; J: TRBJ1-1; V: TRBV3-1/TRBV3-2; CDR3: CASSQYGRGGLRNTEAFF; DNA: TGTGCCAGCAGCCAATATGGGCGGGGGGGCCTGAGGAACACTGAAGCTTTCTTT
D: .; size: once; J: TRBJ2-5; V: TRBV9; CDR3: CASSVQGSFQETQYF; DNA: TGTGCCAGCAGCGTTCAAGGGTCTTTCCAAGAGACCCAGTACTTC
D: TRBD2; size: .; J: TRBJ2-4; V: TRBV7-9; CDR3: CASSLAVAGGSLAKNIQYF; DNA: TGTGCCAGCAGCCTTGCCGTAGCGGGAGGGTCCCTAGCCAAAAACATTCAGTACTTC
D: .; size: .; J: TRBJ2-2; V: TRBV28; CDR3: CASTRTKPAGELFF; DNA: TGTGCCAGCACCCGGACGAAACCTGCCGGGGAGCTGTTTTTT
D: .; size: .; J: TRBJ2-5; V: TRBV29-1; CDR3: CSVIYMEIQYF; DNA: TGCAGCGTTATCTACATGGAGATCCAGTACTTC
D: .; size: .; J: TRBJ2-3; V: TRBV27; CDR3: CASRSIQSDTQYF; DNA: TGTGCCAGCAGATCAATACAGTCAGATACGCAGTATTTT
D: .; size: .; J: TRBJ2-1; V: TRBV27; CDR3: CASSLGLRLQQFF; DNA: TGTGCCAGCAGTCTCGGGCTCCGGCTTCAGCAGTTCTTC
D: .; size: .; J: TRBJ1-4; V: TRBV18; CDR3: CASSLRPPGHTNEKLFF; DNA: TGTGCCAGCTCACTCAGGCCTCCGGGACACACTAATGAAAAACTGTTTTTT